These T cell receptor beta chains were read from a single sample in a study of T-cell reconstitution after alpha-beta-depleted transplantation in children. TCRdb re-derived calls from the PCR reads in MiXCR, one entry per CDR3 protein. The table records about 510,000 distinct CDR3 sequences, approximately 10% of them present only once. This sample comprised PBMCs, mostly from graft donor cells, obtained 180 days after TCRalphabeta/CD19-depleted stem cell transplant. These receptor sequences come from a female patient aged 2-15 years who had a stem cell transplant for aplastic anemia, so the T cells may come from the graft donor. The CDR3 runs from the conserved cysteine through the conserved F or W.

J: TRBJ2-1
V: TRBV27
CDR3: CASSLIPGGSPNEQFF

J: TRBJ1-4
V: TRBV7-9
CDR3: CASSLLLGATNEKLFF

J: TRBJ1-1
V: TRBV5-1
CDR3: CASRGGLGALNTEAFF

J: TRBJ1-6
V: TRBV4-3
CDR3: CASSHQGSNSPLHF

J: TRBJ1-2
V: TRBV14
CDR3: CASSQGPGRINYGYTF

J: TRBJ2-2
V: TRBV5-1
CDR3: CASRKDPSGELFF

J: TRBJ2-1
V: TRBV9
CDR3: CASSVGTSGSSYNEQFF

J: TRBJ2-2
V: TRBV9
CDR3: CASSRQGSNTGELFF

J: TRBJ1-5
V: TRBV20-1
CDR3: CSAWGHRGPNQPQHF

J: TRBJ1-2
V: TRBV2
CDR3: CASSGEPYGYTF

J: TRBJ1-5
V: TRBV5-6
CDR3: CASSLEDGTNSNQPQHF

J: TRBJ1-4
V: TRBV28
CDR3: CASSTLEAGNEKLFF

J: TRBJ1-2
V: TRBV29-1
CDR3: CSVATGPNYGYTF

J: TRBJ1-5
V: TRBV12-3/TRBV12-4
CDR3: CASSRGQGLSQPQHF

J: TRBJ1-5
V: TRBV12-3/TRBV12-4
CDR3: CASSQGPAGQPQHF

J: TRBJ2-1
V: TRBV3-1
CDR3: CASSQIGGLAGGPEQFF

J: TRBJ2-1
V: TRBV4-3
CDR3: CASSFQGSPEQFF

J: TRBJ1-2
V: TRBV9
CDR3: CASSVAKRRGLPPNYGYTF

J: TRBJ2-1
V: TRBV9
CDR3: CASSVVGAFSYNEQFF

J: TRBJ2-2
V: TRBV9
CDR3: CASSPRTTSGGFTGELFF

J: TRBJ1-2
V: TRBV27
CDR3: CASSPSPGQGFYGYTF

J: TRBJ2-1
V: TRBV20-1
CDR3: CSARIPAGLRQFF

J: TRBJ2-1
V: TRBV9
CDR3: CASSVGGTSGYNEQFF

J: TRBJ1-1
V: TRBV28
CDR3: CASSPRLPVNTEAFF

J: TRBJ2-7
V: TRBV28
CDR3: CASSPQGRSYEQYF

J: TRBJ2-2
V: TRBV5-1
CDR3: CASSLAYLPPGELFF

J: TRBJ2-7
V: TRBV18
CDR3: CASSQTITGSGGYEQYF

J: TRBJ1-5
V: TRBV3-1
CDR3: CTFSFGFGDRGSNQPQHF

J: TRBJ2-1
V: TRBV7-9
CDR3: CASSLSSDAAWFF

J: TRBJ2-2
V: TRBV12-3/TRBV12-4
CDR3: CASSFRRANTGELFF

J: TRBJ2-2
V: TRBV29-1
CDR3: CSVGDRRLNTGELFF

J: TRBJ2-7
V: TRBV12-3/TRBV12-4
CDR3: CASSLGGRPPSYEQYF

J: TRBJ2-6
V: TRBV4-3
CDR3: CASSSDRSGANGLTF

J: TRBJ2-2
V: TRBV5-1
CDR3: CASSVLGGRRTGELFF

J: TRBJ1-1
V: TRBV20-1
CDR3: CSAPSPEAFF

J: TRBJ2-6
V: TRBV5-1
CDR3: CASSLAPGTGANVLTF

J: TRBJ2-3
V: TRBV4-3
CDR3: CASSQSRKEGDTQYF

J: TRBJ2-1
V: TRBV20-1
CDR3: CSAHRGNNEQFF

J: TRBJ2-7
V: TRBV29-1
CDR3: CSVPSRDNSYEQYF

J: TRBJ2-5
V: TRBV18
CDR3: CASSHRSIQETQYF

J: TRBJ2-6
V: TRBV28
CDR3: CASSRHSPGPTSGANVLTF

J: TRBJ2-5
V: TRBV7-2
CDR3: CASSSGPTAKETQYF

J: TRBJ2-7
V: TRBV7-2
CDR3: CASSLDGTRSEQYF

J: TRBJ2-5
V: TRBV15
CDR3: CATSRDWMETQYF

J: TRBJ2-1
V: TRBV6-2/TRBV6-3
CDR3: CASTGPPITYNEQFF

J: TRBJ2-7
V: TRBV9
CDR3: CASSNQVSYEQYF

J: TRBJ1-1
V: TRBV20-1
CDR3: CSASLPGQGNTEAFF

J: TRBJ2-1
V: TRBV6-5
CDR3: CASSYRGHSYNEQFF

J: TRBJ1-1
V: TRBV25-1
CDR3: CATRGHEAFF

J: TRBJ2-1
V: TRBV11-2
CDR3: CASSPGTDVSEQFF

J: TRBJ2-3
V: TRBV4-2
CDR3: CASSQAWTSPTDTQYF

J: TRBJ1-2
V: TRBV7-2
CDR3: CASSSRTGVPGYTF

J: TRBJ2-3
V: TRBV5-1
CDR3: CASSSSGTGADTQYF

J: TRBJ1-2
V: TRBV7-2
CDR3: CASSRAVLGYTF

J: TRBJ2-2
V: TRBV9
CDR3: CASSTDTGELFF

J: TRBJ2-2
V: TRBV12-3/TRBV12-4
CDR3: CASTPGSGELFF

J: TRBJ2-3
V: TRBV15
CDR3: CATSSGTDTQYF

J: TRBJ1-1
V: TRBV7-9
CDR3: CASSPRVSTEGTEAFF

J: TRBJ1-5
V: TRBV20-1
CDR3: CSAQNGLPQHF

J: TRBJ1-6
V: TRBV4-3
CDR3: CASSQEGPRSYNSPLHF